The T cell receptor (beta chain) under discussion was sequenced for a study of T-cell reconstitution after alpha-beta-depleted transplantation in children. Study-level findings and limits: Once a year had passed after transplant, T-cell counts and diversity came mostly from newly produced T cells. In some patients, recipient T cells and intrathymic progenitors surviving conditioning explained high day-60 diversity. Two months or so post-transplant, alpha-beta T cells reportedly derived from several hundred expanded graft clones.

Ten or more counts support this clonotype. The target antigen is unknown. A library of TCRbeta sequences, prepared with unique molecular identifiers, was generated. One entry per CDR3 protein, called by TCRdb with MiXCR from the PCR reads. Of 280,000 or so distinct CDR3 sequences detected, roughly 10% appear once; the ten largest clones hold about a quarter. The TCR originated in a male patient aged 2-15 years who had a stem cell transplant for chronic granulomatous disease, so the T cells may come from the graft donor. Here the sequenced sample was peripheral blood, taken 180 days after TCRalphabeta/CD19-depleted stem cell transplant.

CDR3 sequence: CASSRRTGTNTEAFF. The CDR3 bases are TGTGCCAGCAGCCGAAGGACAGGGACGAACACTGAAGCTTTCTTT. The chain has TRBV12-3 or TRBV12-4 and TRBJ1-1; 8 nucleotides align to TRBD1. V gave up 6 bases and J gave up 1 base; unmatched junction bases: 7. The CDR3 loop spans 15 amino acids.